This T cell receptor beta chain originates from a study of T cell clones after liver transplantation (dated by TCRdb to about 2019). With regard to the full study: Samples were obtained from ITN030ST, a randomized trial in which withdrawal of immunosuppression was attempted within 2 years of liver transplantation. Donor-reactive T cell clones were identified using TCRbeta sequencing after a pre-transplant mixed lymphocyte reaction and were then followed in post-transplant blood. Third party-reactive TCRbeta sequences from pre-transplant MLRs were also identified as an antigen-independent comparator for donor-reactive sequences. Of the eight recipients, a few were HCV-positive, while the remaining recipients had been transplanted for non-autoimmune, non-viral indications. Subjects received no induction therapy and standard immunosuppression until randomization at 12-24 months post-transplant. Tolerance meant complete immunosuppression withdrawal for at least one year without liver enzymes rising beyond twice the upper limit of normal. Blood samples were collected pre-transplant, pre-randomization before withdrawal, and post-randomization after either complete withdrawal or failed withdrawal. A cohort of 8 liver transplant recipients was studied, of whom 3 were classified as tolerant and 5 as non-tolerant.

The CDR3 runs 13 residues from the cysteine to the phenylalanine. Only the CDR3 part of the read is kept: 39 bases, read in frame from the first base. From a lookup of the germline V gene (reference sequence), CDR1 and CDR2 are SGHKS and YYEKEE. The V and J ends are trimmed by 3 bases and 8 bases, leaving 14 bases between them. What the time point label conveys for this sample: pre-transplant. Unstimulated PBMCs, after thawing, were stained for CD3, CD4 and CD8 and then FACS-sorted into CD3+CD4+ and CD3+CD8+ populations. Each of the 8 studied subjects was randomized to immunosuppression withdrawal. The Qiagen DNeasy Blood and Tissue Kit was used for genomic DNA isolation. High-throughput TCRbeta CDR3 sequencing of frozen genomic DNA was performed by immunoSEQ, including PCR amplification, mapping, bias correction and internal controls. The original pipeline was this. Productive rearrangements were kept, and unique TCRbeta sequences were defined by CDR3 nucleotide sequence plus V and J gene. For classification of a sequence as donor-reactive, at least 5-fold expansion in CFSE-low cells relative to unstimulated pre-transplant cells and a frequency of at least 0.01% were required. Minimum frequency thresholds were set for each subject based on the unstimulated sample with the lowest template count, ensuring at least 90% detection power. Jensen-Shannon divergence between the top 1000 TCRbeta sequences post-transplant and pre-transplant was used to measure repertoire turnover. Two-sided Fisher's exact tests were used to test for changes in how often donor-reactive sequences were detected. TCRdb carries this immuneACCESS record with in-frame sequences only. Its versions omit some clonotypes, under half of them owing to an unresolved V gene in the studies checked, with the rest unexplained. The V and J calls and clone size come from that table; D and trimming were worked out from the DNA. Present in this sample are 99,000 or so clones, approximately 78% of which were seen just once. The ten largest clones represent over 0.75% of the sample.

As regards this clone: This receptor's antigen is unknown. Base qualities were left out, and no much larger clone turns up one base away.

The full study reports these points: In a couple of subjects, low numbers of available donor cells limited the measurable donor-reactive repertoire. When repertoire turnover was accounted for, significantly reduced detection of donor-reactive sequences was found in 7 of 8 subjects for CD4 and in 8 of 8 subjects for CD8. Circulating donor-reactive CD4 TCRbeta sequences fell significantly post-transplant in most of the 8 subjects, irrespective of tolerance or HCV status. Donor-reactive sequences declined more than third party-reactive ones, suggesting partial antigen-specific deletion unrelated to withdrawal success. Since no allograft tissue specimens were available, donor-reactive T cells may have migrated into the graft instead of being deleted. The conclusions were preliminary, being limited by small, heterogeneous patient numbers and by non-standardized post-transplant time points.

The rearranged segments are TRBV5-5 and TRBJ1-1; 5 matching bases give a weak D call of TRBD1. The sample in question was CD4+ T cells from blood, obtained before liver transplant. This sequence originates from a human donor who received a liver transplant. The CDR3 protein sequence reads: CASSSLPDREAFF. The nucleotides are TGTGCCAGCAGCTCGCTACCTGACAGAGAAGCTTTCTTT.